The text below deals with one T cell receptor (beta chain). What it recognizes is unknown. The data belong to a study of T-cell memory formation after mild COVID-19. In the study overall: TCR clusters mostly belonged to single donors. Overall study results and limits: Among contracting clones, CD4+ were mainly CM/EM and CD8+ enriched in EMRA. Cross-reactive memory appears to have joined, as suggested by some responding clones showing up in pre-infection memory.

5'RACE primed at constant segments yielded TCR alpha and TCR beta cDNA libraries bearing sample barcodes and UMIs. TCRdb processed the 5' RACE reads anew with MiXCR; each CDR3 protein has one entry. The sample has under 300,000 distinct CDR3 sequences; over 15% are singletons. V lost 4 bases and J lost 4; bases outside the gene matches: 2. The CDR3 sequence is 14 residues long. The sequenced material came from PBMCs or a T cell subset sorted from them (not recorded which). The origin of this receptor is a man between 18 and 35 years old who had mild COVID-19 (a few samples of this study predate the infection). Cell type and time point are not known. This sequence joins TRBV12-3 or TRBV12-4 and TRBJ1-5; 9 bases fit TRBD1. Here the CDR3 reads CASSWDRENQPQHF. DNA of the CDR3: TGTGCCAGCAGTTGGGACAGGGAAAATCAGCCCCAGCATTTT.